This TCR beta chain is drawn from a study of cytomegalovirus exposure and HLA in healthy donors. PCR primers comprised 60 Vbeta and 13 Jbeta primers. TCRdb's table, derived via immunoSEQ multiplex PCR, lists solely in-frame clones and lacks some. The repertoire holds more than 110,000 clones, with 75% to 80% as singletons. The CDR3 length is 15 residues. From germline, CDR1 is MNHEY and CDR2 SMNVEV (reference sequence). V shed 4 bases and J shed 0 bases, with 12 bases lying between them. This clone was found a few times. The source of this sequence is a male donor in good health and CMV-seronegative. Material for sequencing was PBMCs. The chain recombines TRBV27 with TRBJ1-2; D is undetermined. The CDR3 bases are TGTGCCAGCAGTTCGCCCAGATTCGCTAACTATGGCTACACCTTC. This codes for CASSSPRFANYGYTF.